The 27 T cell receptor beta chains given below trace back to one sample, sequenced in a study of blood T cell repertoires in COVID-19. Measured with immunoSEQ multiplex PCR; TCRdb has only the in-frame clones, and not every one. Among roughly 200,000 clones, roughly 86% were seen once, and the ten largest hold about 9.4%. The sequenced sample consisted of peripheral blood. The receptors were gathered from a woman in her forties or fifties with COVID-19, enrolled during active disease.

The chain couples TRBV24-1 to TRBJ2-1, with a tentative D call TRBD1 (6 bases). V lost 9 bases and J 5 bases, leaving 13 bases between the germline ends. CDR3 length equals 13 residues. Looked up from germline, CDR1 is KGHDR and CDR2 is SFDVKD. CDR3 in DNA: TGTGCCACCCGGGACACTACTGACAATGAGCAGTTCTTC. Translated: CATRDTTDNEQFF.

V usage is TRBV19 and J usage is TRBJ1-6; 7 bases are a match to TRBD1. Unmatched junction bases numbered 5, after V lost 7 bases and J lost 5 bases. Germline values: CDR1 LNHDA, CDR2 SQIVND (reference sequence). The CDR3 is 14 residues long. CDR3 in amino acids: CASKGQGDNSPLHF. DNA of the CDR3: TGTGCCAGTAAAGGGCAGGGGGATAATTCACCCCTCCACTTT. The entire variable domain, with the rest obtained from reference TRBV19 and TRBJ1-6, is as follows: DGGITQSPKYLFRKEGQNVTLSCEQNLNHDAMYWYRQDPGQGLRLIYYSQIVNDFQKGDIAEGYSVSREKKESFPLTVTSAQKNPTAFYLCASKGQGDNSPLHFGNGTRLTVT.

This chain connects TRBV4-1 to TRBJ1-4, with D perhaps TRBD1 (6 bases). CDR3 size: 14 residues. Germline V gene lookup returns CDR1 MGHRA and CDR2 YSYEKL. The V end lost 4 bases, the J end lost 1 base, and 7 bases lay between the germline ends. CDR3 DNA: TGCGCCAGCAGCCCAGGGGTAACTAATGAAAAACTGTTTTTT. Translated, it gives CASSPGVTNEKLFF.

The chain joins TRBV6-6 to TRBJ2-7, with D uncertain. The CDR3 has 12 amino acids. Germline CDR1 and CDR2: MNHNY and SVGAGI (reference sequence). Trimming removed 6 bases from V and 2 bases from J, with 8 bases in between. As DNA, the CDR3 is TGTGCCAGCAGCCGATCCACCTACGAGCAGTACTTC. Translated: CASSRSTYEQYF.

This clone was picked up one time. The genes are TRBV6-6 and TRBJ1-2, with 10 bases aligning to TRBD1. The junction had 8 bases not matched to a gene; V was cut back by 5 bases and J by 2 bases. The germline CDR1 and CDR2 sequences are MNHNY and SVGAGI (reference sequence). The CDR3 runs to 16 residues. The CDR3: CASSRSLTGGNYGYTF. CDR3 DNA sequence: TGTGCCAGCAGTCGATCCCTGACAGGGGGCAACTATGGCTACACCTTC.

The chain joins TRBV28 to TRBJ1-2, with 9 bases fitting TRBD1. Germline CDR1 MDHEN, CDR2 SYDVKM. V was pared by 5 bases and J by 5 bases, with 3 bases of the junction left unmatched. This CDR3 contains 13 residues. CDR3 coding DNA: TGTGCCAGCAGTGGGGGACAGGGATATGGCTACACCTTC. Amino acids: CASSGGQGYGYTF.

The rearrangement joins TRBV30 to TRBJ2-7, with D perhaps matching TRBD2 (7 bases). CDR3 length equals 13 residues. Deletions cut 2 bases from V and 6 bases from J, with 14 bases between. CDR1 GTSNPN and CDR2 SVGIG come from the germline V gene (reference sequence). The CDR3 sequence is CAWSLAGAGEQYF. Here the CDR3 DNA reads TGTGCCTGGAGTCTGGCGGGGGCGGGCGAGCAGTACTTC.

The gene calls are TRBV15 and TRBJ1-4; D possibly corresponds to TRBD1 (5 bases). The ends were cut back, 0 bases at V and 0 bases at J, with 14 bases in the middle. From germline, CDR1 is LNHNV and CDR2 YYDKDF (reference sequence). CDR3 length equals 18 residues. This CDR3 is CATSRDRQGMTTNEKLFF. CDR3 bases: TGTGCCACCAGCAGAGATCGCCAGGGAATGACAACTAATGAAAAACTGTTTTTT.

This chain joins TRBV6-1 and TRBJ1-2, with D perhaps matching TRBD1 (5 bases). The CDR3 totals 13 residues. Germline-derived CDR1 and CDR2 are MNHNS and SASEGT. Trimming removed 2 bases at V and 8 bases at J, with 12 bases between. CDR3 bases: TGTGCCAGCAGTGAATCGCAGGGCTCAGGCTACACCTTC. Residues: CASSESQGSGYTF.

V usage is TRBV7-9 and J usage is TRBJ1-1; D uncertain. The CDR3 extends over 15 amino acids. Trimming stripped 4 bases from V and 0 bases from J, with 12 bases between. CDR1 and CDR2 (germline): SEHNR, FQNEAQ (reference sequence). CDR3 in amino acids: CASSSTPLVNTEAFF. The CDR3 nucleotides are TGTGCCAGCAGCTCCACCCCACTTGTGAACACTGAAGCTTTCTTT. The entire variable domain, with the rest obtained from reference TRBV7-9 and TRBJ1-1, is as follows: DTGVSQNPRHKITKRGQNVTFRCDPISEHNRLYWYRQTLGQGPEFLTYFQNEAQLEKSRLLSDRFSAERPKGSFSTLEIQRTEQGDSAMYLCASSSTPLVNTEAFFGQGTRLTVV.

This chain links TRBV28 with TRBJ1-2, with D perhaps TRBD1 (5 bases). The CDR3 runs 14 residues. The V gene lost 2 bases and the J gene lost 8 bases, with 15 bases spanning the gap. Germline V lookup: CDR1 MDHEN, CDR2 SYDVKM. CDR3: CASSLPGGWGGYTF. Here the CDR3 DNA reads TGTGCCAGCAGTTTACCGGGAGGTTGGGGCGGCTACACCTTC.

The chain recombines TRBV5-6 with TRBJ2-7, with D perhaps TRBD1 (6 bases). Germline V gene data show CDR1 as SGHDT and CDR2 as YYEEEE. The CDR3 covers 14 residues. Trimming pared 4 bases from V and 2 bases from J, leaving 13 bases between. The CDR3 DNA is TGTGCCAGCAGCCCGGGGACACGAACCTACGAGCAGTACTTC. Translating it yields CASSPGTRTYEQYF.

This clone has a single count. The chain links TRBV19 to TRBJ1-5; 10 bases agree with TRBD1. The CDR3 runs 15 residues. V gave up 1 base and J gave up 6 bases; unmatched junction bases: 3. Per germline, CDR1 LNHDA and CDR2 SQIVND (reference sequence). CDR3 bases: TGTGCCAGTAGTATAGGACAGGGGGCGGGTCAGCCCCAGCATTTT. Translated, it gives CASSIGQGAGQPQHF.

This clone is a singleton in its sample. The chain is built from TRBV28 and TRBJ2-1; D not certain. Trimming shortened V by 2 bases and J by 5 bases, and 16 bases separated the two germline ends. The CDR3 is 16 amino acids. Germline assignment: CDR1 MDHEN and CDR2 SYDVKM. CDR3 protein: CASSLPRVPENNEQFF. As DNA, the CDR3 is TGTGCCAGCAGTTTACCCCGGGTTCCAGAAAACAATGAGCAGTTCTTC.

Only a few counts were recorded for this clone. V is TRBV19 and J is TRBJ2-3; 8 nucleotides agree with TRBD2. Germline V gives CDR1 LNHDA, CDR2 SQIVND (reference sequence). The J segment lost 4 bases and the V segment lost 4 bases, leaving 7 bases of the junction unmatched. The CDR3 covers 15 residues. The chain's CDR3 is CASSNRGGSADTQYF. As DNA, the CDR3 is TGTGCCAGTAGTAACCGGGGGGGGAGCGCAGATACGCAGTATTTT.

The CDR3, as DNA: TGTGCCAGCAGCCCCTCAGGGGGAGGAGAGCAGTACGTC. Translating it yields CASSPSGGGEQYV. The chain employs TRBV28 and TRBJ2-7; D may be TRBD1 (7 bases). This CDR3 is 13 amino acids long. The germline CDR1 and CDR2 sequences are MDHEN and SYDVKM. The V end lost 6 bases, the J end lost 7 bases, and 16 bases lay between the germline ends.

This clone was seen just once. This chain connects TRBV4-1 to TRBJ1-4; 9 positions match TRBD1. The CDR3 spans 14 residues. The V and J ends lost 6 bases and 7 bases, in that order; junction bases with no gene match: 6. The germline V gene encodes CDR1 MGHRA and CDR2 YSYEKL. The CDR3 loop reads CASRLTGGGEKLFF. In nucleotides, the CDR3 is TGCGCCAGCAGACTAACAGGGGGCGGTGAAAAACTGTTTTTT.

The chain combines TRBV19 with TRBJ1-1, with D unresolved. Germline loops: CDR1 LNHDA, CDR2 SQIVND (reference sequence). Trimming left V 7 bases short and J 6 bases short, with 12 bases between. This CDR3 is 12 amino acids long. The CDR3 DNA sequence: TGTGCCAGTATTATGGGAGGTCCTGAAGCTTTCTTT. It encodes CASIMGGPEAFF.

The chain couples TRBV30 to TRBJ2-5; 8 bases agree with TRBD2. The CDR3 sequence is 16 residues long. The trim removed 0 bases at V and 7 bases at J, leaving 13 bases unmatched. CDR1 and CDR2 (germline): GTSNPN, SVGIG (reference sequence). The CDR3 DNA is TGTGCCTGGAGTGTAGTTATCGGGGGGGCCTCTTTGACCCAGTACTTC. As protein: CAWSVVIGGASLTQYF.

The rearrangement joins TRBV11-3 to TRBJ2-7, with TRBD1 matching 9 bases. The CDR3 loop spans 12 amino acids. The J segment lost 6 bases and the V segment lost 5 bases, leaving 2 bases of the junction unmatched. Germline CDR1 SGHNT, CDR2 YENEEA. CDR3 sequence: CASSRTGVEQYF. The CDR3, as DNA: TGTGCCAGCAGCAGGACAGGGGTCGAGCAGTACTTC.

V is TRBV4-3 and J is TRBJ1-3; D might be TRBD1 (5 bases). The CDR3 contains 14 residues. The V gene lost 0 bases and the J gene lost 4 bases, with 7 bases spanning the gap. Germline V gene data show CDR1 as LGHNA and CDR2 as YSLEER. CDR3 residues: CASSQDRAGNTIYF. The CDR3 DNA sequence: TGCGCCAGCAGCCAAGACAGGGCCGGAAACACCATATATTTT.

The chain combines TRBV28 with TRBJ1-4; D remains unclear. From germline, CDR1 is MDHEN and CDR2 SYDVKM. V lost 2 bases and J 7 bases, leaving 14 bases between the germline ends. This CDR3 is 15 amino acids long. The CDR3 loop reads CASSLRRELSEKLFF. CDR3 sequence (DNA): TGTGCCAGCAGTTTAAGGAGGGAATTAAGTGAAAAACTGTTTTTT.

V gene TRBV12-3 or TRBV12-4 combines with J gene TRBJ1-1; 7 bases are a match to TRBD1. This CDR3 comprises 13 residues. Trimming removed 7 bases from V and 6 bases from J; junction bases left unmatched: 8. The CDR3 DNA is TGTGCCAGCAAGACAGGGTGGACGGCTGAAGCTTTCTTT. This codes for CASKTGWTAEAFF.

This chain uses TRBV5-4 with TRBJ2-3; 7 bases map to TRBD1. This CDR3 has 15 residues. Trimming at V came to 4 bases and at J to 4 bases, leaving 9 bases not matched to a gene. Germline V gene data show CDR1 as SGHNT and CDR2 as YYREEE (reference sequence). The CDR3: CASSPGQAIADTQYF. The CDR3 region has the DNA TGTGCCAGCAGCCCCGGACAGGCTATTGCAGATACGCAGTATTTT.

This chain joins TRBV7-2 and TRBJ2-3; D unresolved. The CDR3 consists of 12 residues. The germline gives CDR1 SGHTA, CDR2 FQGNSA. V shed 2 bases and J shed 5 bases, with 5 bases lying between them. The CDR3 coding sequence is TGTGCCAGCAGCTTATCCGGAGATACGCAGTATTTT. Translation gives CASSLSGDTQYF.

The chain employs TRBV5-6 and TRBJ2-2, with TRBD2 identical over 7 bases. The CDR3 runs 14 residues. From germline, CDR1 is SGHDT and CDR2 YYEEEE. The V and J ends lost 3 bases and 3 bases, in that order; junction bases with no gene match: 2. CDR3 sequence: CASSSAGDTGELFF. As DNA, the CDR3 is TGTGCCAGCAGCTCGGCGGGGGACACCGGGGAGCTGTTTTTT.

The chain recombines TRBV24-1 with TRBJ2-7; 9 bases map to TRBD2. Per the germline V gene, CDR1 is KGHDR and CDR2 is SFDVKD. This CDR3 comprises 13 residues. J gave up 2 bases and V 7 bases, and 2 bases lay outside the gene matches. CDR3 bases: TGTGCCACCAGGACTAGCGGCCCCTACGAGCAGTACGTC. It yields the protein CATRTSGPYEQYV.